This passage covers 19 T cell receptor beta chains from one sample sequenced in a study of human T cells and chemical hapten exposure. TCRdb reprocessed the RACE reads with MiXCR, giving one entry per CDR3 protein. The table shows some 90,000 distinct CDR3 sequences, with approximately 10% occurring only once. Indicated time point: patch test 3, about 24 weeks after DPC sensitization. Treatment of the sample: therapeutic diphenylcyclopropenone sensitization with weekly scalp DPC. Specimen: whole blood, collected in connection with sensitization to the hapten diphenylcyclopropenone (DPC). The receptors here all came from a woman aged 25 to 39 with alopecia areata. Some clones in this sample may be carry-over from other donors' samples.

This clonotype was counted only a few times. The gene calls are TRBV2 and TRBJ2-5; D call uncertain. Germline V gene sequence: CDR1 SNHLY, CDR2 FYNNEI. Trimming stripped 7 bases from V and 5 bases from J, with 8 bases between. This CDR3 contains 11 residues. The CDR3 DNA reads as TGTGCCAGCAAAGAAGGGGAGACCCAGTACTTC. Residues: CASKEGETQYF.

In its sample, this clonotype was seen many times. The chain recombines TRBV2 with TRBJ2-3, with D tentatively TRBD1 (5 bases). Trimming took off 7 bases at V and 0 bases at J, with 11 bases between the two ends. The CDR3 is made up of 14 amino acids. Germline CDR1 and CDR2: SNHLY and FYNNEI. The CDR3 loop reads CASNPQASTDTQYF. CDR3 bases: TGTGCCAGCAATCCACAGGCTAGCACAGATACGCAGTATTTT.

This clonotype was seen a few times. The rearrangement joins TRBV19 to TRBJ1-5, with 7 nucleotides matching TRBD1. The CDR3 has 14 amino acids. V trimming: 6 bases; J trimming: 4 bases; junction bases outside the gene matches: 6. The germline V gene has CDR1 LNHDA and CDR2 SQIVND (reference sequence). The CDR3 region is CASRKGGVNQPQHF. The DNA of the CDR3 is TGTGCCAGTAGAAAAGGGGGCGTAAATCAGCCCCAGCATTTT.

At least ten counts were recorded for this clonotype. V gene TRBV27 combines with J gene TRBJ2-7; tentatively, D is TRBD2 (5 bases). CDR1 is MNHEY, CDR2 SMNVEV, per germline (reference sequence). The CDR3 length is 13 residues. Trimming took off 6 bases at V and 2 bases at J, with 11 bases between the two ends. This CDR3 is CASSSYGAYEQYF. CDR3 DNA sequence: TGTGCCAGCAGCAGTTACGGGGCCTACGAGCAGTACTTC.

J is TRBJ1-3 and V is TRBV12-3 or TRBV12-4; D is unresolved. This CDR3 has 15 amino acids. V was trimmed by 7 bases and J by 4 bases, leaving 17 bases between them. Written as DNA, the CDR3 is TGTGCCAGCACCACCCTGAGCAGCGGAGGAAACACCATATATTTT. This gives the protein CASTTLSSGGNTIYF.

Concerning this clonotype itself: A much larger clone sits a single nucleotide away, making a read error possible. The V call is TRBV3-1, the J call TRBJ2-1, with unresolved D. The CDR3 length is 18 residues. Germline CDR1 reads LGHDT; CDR2 reads YNNKEL (reference sequence). CDR3 residues: CASSQGWKSGLGYKEQFF. In DNA, the CDR3 is TGTGCCAGCAGCCAAGGATGGAAATCCGGGTTGGGATACAAAGAGCAGTTCTTC.

This clonotype was counted at least ten times. This chain uses TRBV20-1 with TRBJ2-7, with TRBD1 matching over 10 bases. Trimming removed 5 bases from V and 3 bases from J; junction bases left unmatched: 10. Germline values: CDR1 DFQATT, CDR2 SNEGSKA (reference sequence). The CDR3 extends over 15 amino acids. This chain's CDR3 is CSAGHPGTGDYEQYF. DNA for the CDR3: TGCAGTGCTGGCCATCCCGGGACAGGGGACTACGAGCAGTACTTC.

Remarks on this clonotype: Being one base from a much bigger clone, this may be a read error. The V and J genes are TRBV7-2 and TRBJ2-3; no reliable D call. The CDR3 runs 16 residues. Looked up from germline, CDR1 is SGHTA and CDR2 is FQGNSA. The CDR3 nucleotides read TGTGCCGGCAGCCGCAGCTTAAGCCGAATGGCAGATACGCAGTATTTT. Amino acids: CAGSRSLSRMADTQYF.

The table lists this clonotype with many counts. The chain recombines TRBV20-1 with TRBJ2-3; D gene uncertain. With 5 bases removed from V and 7 bases from J, the gap between germline ends came to 10 bases. Germline CDR1 and CDR2: DFQATT and SNEGSKA (reference sequence). This CDR3 contains 11 residues. DNA of the CDR3: TGCAGTGCTCGAAAAGGGAATACGCAGTATTTT. This translates into CSARKGNTQYF.

This clonotype was recorded a few times. This sequence joins TRBV12-3 or TRBV12-4 and TRBJ2-2, with 7 bases identical to TRBD1. With V trimmed by 6 bases and J by 3 bases, 4 bases remained unmatched. CDR3 length: 14 amino acids. The CDR3 region is CASSNRGYTGELFF. Here the CDR3 DNA reads TGTGCCAGCAGCAACAGGGGCTACACCGGGGAGCTGTTTTTT.

This clonotype has only a few counts. The rearrangement uses TRBV5-5 and TRBJ2-1; D is unclear. Germline V CDR1 and CDR2: SGHKS, YYEKEE (reference sequence). The CDR3 totals 16 residues. The V and J ends lost 3 bases and 0 bases respectively, with 13 bases between them. In DNA form, the CDR3 reads TGTGCCAGCAGCTCGCCCGCTGTTAGCTCCTACAATGAGCAGTTCTTC. Translation gives CASSSPAVSSYNEQFF.

This clonotype was observed at least ten times. The rearrangement uses TRBV4-2 and TRBJ1-1; D not certain. V lost 4 bases, J lost 0 bases, and 9 bases lay in between. This CDR3 contains 14 residues. CDR1 LGHNA and CDR2 YNFKEQ come from the germline V gene. CDR3: CASSRGGVNTEAFF. As DNA, the CDR3 is TGTGCCAGCAGCCGGGGTGGGGTGAACACTGAAGCTTTCTTT.

The chain has TRBV21-1 and TRBJ2-7. TRBV21-1 is recorded as a pseudogene. The CDR3 has 15 residues. The CDR3 DNA follows: TGTGCCAGCAGCAAAGAGACGCGGAGTGCCTACGAGCAGTACTTC. This translates into CASSKETRSAYEQYF.

The chain employs TRBV7-9 and TRBJ1-1; D is undetermined. Germline CDR1 is SEHNR and CDR2 is FQNEAQ (reference sequence). The germline V and J ends were trimmed by 2 bases and 1 base, with 17 bases remaining between them. This CDR3 contains 17 residues. Here the CDR3 reads CASSLSGWPSPNTEAFF. The CDR3 DNA follows: TGTGCCAGCAGCTTATCGGGTTGGCCGAGCCCGAACACTGAAGCTTTCTTT.

This clonotype was recorded at least ten times. This chain links TRBV29-1 with TRBJ2-1; perhaps TRBD1 as D (6 bases). Trimming took off 6 bases at V and 10 bases at J, with 13 bases between the two ends. Germline V lookup: CDR1 SQVTM, CDR2 ANQGSEA. The CDR3 is made up of 11 amino acids. CDR3 loop: CSVGARGEQFF. The CDR3 bases are TGCAGCGTCGGCGCCAGGGGAGAGCAGTTCTTC.

V gene TRBV7-2 combines with J gene TRBJ2-3; no clear D gene. Looked up from germline, CDR1 is SGHTA and CDR2 is FQGNSA. The CDR3 sequence is 13 residues long. V was clipped by 3 bases and J by 6 bases, with 10 bases between them. CDR3: CASSLGGLDTQYF. CDR3 DNA sequence: TGTGCCAGCAGCTTGGGCGGATTGGATACGCAGTATTTT.

This clonotype has ten or more counts. The V and J genes are TRBV4-2 and TRBJ2-3; D perhaps matches TRBD2 (6 bases). V was shortened by 2 bases and J by 0 bases, with 9 bases between the two germline ends. This CDR3 has 15 residues. Germline V gives CDR1 LGHNA, CDR2 YNFKEQ. The CDR3 sequence is CASSQISGSTDTQYF. The CDR3 DNA is TGTGCCAGCAGCCAAATTAGCGGTAGCACAGATACGCAGTATTTT.

This clonotype has a count of ten or more. J is TRBJ1-1 and V is TRBV7-2; D perhaps matches TRBD1 (6 bases). The CDR3 extends over 15 amino acids. V lost 0 bases to trimming and J lost 1 base, with 9 bases between them. Germline lookup yields CDR1 SGHTA and CDR2 FQGNSA. CDR3 sequence reads: CASSLAVGANTEAFF. CDR3 DNA sequence: TGTGCCAGCAGCTTAGCGGTGGGGGCGAACACTGAAGCTTTCTTT.

In this sample, this clonotype turned up many times. The chain employs TRBV5-4 and TRBJ2-5; D is possibly TRBD2 (5 bases). V was cut by 0 bases and J by 6 bases, with 15 bases left in between. The CDR3 loop spans 15 amino acids. The germline V gene has CDR1 SGHNT and CDR2 YYREEE (reference sequence). DNA for the CDR3: TGTGCCAGCAGCTTGGCCGCGAAGACGGGGAAGACCCAGTACTTC. Its translation is CASSLAAKTGKTQYF.